The TCR beta chain described here comes from a study of tumor-infiltrating lymphocytes in primary liver carcinoma. Study context: Patients included men and women of 30 to 69 years.

As concerns this clonotype: The junction departs from the called germline gene at one end, perhaps through a read error.

Making TCR beta cDNA involved approximately 520 ng total RNA and a constant-region primer. Sequencing libraries for TCR beta derived from three nested multiplex PCR rounds that used slightly modified ARM-PCR. TRBV1-TRBV30 forward and Cbeta reverse primers drove the first two approximately 10-cycle rounds. TCRdb itself ran the multiplex PCR reads through MiXCR, one entry per CDR3 protein. The sample has 330,000 or so distinct CDR3 sequences; approximately 64% are singletons. Germline-derived CDR1 and CDR2 are SGHAT and FQNNGV. The CDR3 is made up of 16 amino acids. Blood RNA originated from unsorted whole blood, with germline DNA additionally extracted. Chronic HBV infection was present in the patients, who were treatment-naive.

This TCR derives from a man between 40 and 49 years old with primary liver carcinoma and hepatitis B virus infection. The sequencing sample was made of peripheral blood. The V call is TRBV11-2, the J call TRBJ2-7; 10 bases agree with TRBD2. The CDR3 loop reads CASSLAGLACSYEQYF. The CDR3 coding sequence is TGTGCCAGCAGTTTAGCGGGACTAGCGTGTTCCTACGAGCAGTACTTC.